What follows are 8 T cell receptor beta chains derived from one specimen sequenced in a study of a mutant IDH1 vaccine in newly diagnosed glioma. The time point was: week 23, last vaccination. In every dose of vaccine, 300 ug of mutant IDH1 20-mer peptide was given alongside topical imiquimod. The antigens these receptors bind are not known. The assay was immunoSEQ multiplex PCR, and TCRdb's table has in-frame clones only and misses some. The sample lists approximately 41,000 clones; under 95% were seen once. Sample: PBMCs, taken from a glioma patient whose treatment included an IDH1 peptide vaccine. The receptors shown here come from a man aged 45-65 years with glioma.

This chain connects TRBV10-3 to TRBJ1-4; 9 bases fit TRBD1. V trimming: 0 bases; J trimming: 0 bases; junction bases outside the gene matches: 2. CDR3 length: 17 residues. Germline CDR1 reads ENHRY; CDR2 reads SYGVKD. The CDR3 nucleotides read TGTGCCATCAGTGAGTCCCACAGGGGGCCAACTAATGAAAAACTGTTTTTT. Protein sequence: CAISESHRGPTNEKLFF.

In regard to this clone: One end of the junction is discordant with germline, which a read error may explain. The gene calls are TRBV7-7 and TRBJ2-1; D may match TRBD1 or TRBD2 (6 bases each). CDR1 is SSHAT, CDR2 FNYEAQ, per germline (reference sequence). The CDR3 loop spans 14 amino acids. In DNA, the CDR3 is TGTGCTAGCAGCTTAGGGGGACTTTACAATGAGCAGTTCTTC. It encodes CASSLGGLYNEQFF.

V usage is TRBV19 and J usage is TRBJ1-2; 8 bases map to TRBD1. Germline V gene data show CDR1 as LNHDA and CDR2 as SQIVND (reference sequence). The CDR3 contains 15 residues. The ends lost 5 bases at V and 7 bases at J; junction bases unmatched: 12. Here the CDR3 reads CASSWTGFGDLGYTF. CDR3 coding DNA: TGTGCCAGTAGTTGGACAGGGTTTGGAGACCTTGGCTACACCTTC.

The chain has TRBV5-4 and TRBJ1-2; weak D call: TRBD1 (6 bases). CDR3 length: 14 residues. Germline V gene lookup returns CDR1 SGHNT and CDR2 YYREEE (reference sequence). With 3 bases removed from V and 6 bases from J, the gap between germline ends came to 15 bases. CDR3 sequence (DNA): TGTGCCAGCAGCTGGACCAGGGGCAGAGATGGCTACACCTTC. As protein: CASSWTRGRDGYTF.

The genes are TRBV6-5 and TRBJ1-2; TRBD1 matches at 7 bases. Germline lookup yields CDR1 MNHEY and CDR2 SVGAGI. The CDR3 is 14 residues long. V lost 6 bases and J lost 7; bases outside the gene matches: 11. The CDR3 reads CASRTDRSAGGYTF. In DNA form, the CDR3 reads TGTGCCAGCAGAACGGACAGGTCAGCCGGTGGCTACACCTTC.

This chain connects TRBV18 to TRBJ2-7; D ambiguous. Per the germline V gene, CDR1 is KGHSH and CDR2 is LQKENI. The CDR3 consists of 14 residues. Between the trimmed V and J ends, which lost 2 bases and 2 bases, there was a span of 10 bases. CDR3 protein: CASSPVAETYEQYF. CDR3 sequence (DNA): TGTGCCAGCTCACCAGTCGCTGAAACCTACGAGCAGTACTTC.

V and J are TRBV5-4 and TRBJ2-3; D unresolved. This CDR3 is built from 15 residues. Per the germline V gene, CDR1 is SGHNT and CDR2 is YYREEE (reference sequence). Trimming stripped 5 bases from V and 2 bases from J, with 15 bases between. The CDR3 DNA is TGTGCCAGCAGTTCGCAGCCTGGTTTCACAGATACGCAGTATTTT. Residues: CASSSQPGFTDTQYF.

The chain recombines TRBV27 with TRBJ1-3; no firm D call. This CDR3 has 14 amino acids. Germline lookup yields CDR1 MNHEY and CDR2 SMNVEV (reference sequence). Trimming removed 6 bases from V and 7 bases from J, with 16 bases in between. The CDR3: CASSPGTSGNTIYF. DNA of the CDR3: TGTGCCAGCAGCCCGGGTACTTCAGGCAACACCATATATTTT.